The T cell receptor beta chain under discussion was sequenced for a study of shared clonotypes between healthy human individuals. At the deep level, the assay was run. Sequenced by immunoSEQ multiplex PCR; TCRdb stores in-frame clones only, minus some. The table has 1,400,000 or so clones, approximately 98.5% seen once. The V gene's germline CDR1 is MNHNS and CDR2 SASEGT. This CDR3 spans 13 amino acids. V gave up 10 bases and J gave up 3 bases, with 13 bases separating them. This TCR derives from a man younger than 45 in good health. The genes are TRBV6-1 and TRBJ1-3; D is perhaps TRBD1 (5 bases). The specimen was naive CD4+ T cells sorted from blood. As to subset: CD45RA+ positively selected. CDR3 DNA sequence: TGTGCCATCCCAGGGTCGCTTGGAAACACCATATATTTT. As protein: CAIPGSLGNTIYF.